Each of the 10 T cell receptor beta chains below was sequenced from the same sample in a study of T-cell memory formation after mild COVID-19. MiXCR was run by TCRdb on the 5' RACE reads, yielding one entry per CDR3 protein. Among 470,000 or so distinct CDR3 sequences listed, approximately 25% were seen once. Sequencing used PBMCs or a T cell subset sorted from them (not recorded which). These TCRs come from an adult woman who had mild COVID-19 (a few samples of this study predate the infection). Cell type and time point are not known.

V gene TRBV29-1 combines with J gene TRBJ2-7, with a possible D match to TRBD2 (5 bases). The CDR3 loop spans 13 amino acids. V lost 6 bases and J lost 2, with 14 bases in between. From germline, CDR1 is SQVTM and CDR2 ANQGSEA. The CDR3 reads CSVDFGETYEQYF. The CDR3 bases are TGCAGCGTGGACTTTGGGGAGACCTACGAGCAGTACTTC.

The chain has TRBV3-1 and TRBJ2-7; D may be TRBD1 (6 bases). The CDR3 contains 16 residues. CDR1 and CDR2 from the germline V gene are LGHDT and YNNKEL (reference sequence). The V end lost 4 bases, the J end lost 1 base, and 17 bases lay between the germline ends. CDR3 sequence (DNA): TGTGCCAGCAGCCCCGTGGGGGCAGGGATATCCTACGAGCAGTACTTC. It yields the protein CASSPVGAGISYEQYF.

The gene calls are TRBV5-1 and TRBJ2-7, with 11 bases lining up with TRBD2. The CDR3 has 15 amino acids. Germline CDR1 reads SGHRS; CDR2 reads YFSETQ. Unmatched junction bases numbered 4, after V lost 4 bases and J lost 1 base. The CDR3 DNA reads as TGCGCCAGCAGCGAACGACTAGCGGGGTCCTACGAGCAGTACTTC. This translates into CASSERLAGSYEQYF.

The sample holds a few counts of this clonotype. CDR3 in amino acids: CATGDRNEQFF. DNA for the CDR3: TGTGCCACCGGCGACAGGAATGAGCAGTTCTTC. The V gene is TRBV24-1, the J gene TRBJ2-1, with D maybe TRBD1 (6 bases). V lost 9 bases and J 7 bases, leaving 9 bases between the germline ends. Germline V lookup: CDR1 KGHDR, CDR2 SFDVKD. The CDR3 contains 11 residues.

This clonotype occurred a few times. The chain couples TRBV5-1 to TRBJ2-7; D unclear. Germline CDR1 SGHRS, CDR2 YFSETQ. This CDR3 has 13 amino acids. V gave up 4 bases and J gave up 7 bases, with 15 bases separating them. CDR3 in DNA: TGCGCCAGCAGCATCGGGCCTCCGCGGGAGCAGTACTTC. Translation: CASSIGPPREQYF.

This clonotype was seen more than once but under ten times. This chain connects TRBV15 to TRBJ2-1; D is unresolved. This CDR3 has 15 amino acids. The germline gives CDR1 LNHNV, CDR2 YYDKDF (reference sequence). Trimming pared 1 base from V and 4 bases from J, leaving 11 bases between. This CDR3 is CATSRVKDGYNEQFF. In DNA form, the CDR3 reads TGTGCCACCAGCAGAGTTAAGGATGGATACAATGAGCAGTTCTTC.

The rearrangement uses TRBV6-5 and TRBJ2-5, with D tentatively TRBD1 (5 bases). Trimming left V 3 bases short and J 4 bases short, with 6 bases between. CDR3 size: 12 residues. Germline V CDR1 and CDR2: MNHEY, SVGAGI. The CDR3 here is CASSYQGETQYF. The DNA of the CDR3 is TGTGCCAGCAGTTATCAGGGAGAGACCCAGTACTTC.

The chain has TRBV29-1 and TRBJ1-3; the D gene is possibly TRBD1 (6 bases). The germline gives CDR1 SQVTM, CDR2 ANQGSEA. The CDR3 extends over 15 amino acids. Trimming took 4 bases from V and 0 from J, leaving 13 bases between them. The chain's CDR3 is CSVAGQVSSGNTIYF. The CDR3 DNA follows: TGCAGCGTTGCGGGACAAGTGAGCTCTGGAAACACCATATATTTT.

There are a few counts of this clonotype. The V and J genes are TRBV7-2 and TRBJ2-7; D not resolved. Germline CDR1 is SGHTA and CDR2 is FQGNSA. Trimming took 4 bases from V and 3 from J, leaving 10 bases between them. This CDR3 spans 13 amino acids. CDR3 sequence (DNA): TGTGCCAGCAGCTCCCTTCCGGGCTACGAGCAGTACTTC. It yields the protein CASSSLPGYEQYF.

This clonotype was picked up a small number of times. The J gene is TRBJ2-1, the V gene TRBV5-6; D possibly corresponds to TRBD1 (7 bases). CDR3 length equals 14 residues. Germline V gene lookup returns CDR1 SGHDT and CDR2 YYEEEE. V dropped 6 bases and J dropped 7 bases, with 17 bases sitting between them. The CDR3 region has the DNA TGTGCCAGCAACCAACAGGGGAGGACGAATGAGCAGTTCTTC. Translation gives CASNQQGRTNEQFF. The full variable domain, rest sourced from reference TRBV5-6 and TRBJ2-1, is DAGVTQSPTHLIKTRGQQVTLRCSPKSGHDTVSWYQQALGQGPQFIFQYYEEEERQRGNFPDRFSGHQFPNYSSELNVNALLLGDSALYLCASNQQGRTNEQFFGPGTRLTVL.